This T cell receptor (beta chain) was found in a study of identical twins. Study observations and caveats: Conclusions relied on cross-sectional statistical analysis, not following the same donors. Those out-of-frame alpha sequences shared by twins showed an excess of low generation probability. Models came in too low on out-of-frame TCR alpha sharing in monozygotic twins.

Germline V gene lookup returns CDR1 ENHRY and CDR2 SYGVKD. After removal of 10 bases from V and 0 bases from J, the junction contained 12 bases not matched to a gene. The CDR3 totals 17 residues. TCRdb used MiXCR to reprocess the 5' RACE reads, holding one entry per CDR3 protein. Among some 1,700,000 distinct CDR3 sequences listed, less than 35% were seen once. As to this clonotype: Its antigen remains unknown.

The receptor comes from a newborn girl in good health. The chain links TRBV10-3 to TRBJ2-1, with 10 bases lining up with TRBD1. The specimen sequenced was cord blood. Written as DNA, the CDR3 is TGTGCCACGCTGCCGGGACAGGGGACTAGCTCCTACAATGAGCAGTTCTTC. This codes for CATLPGQGTSSYNEQFF.